This record concerns one T cell receptor (beta chain) sequence. Its specificity is unknown. It was genomic DNA that served as the template for profiling TCR beta VDJ and CDR3. MiXCR, run by TCRdb on the reads, gives a single entry per CDR3 protein. The data contain 220,000 or so distinct CDR3 sequences, about 60% of them singletons. The V segment lost 1 base and the J segment 2 bases; nucleotides outside the gene matches: 5. Germline V CDR1 and CDR2: SGHRS, YFSETQ. There are 16 residues in the CDR3. The authors sequenced patients whose flow cytometry had shown CD8+CD57+ cell expansion. This specimen belongs to a study of CD8+CD57+ T cells in acquired aplastic anemia. General observations from the study: Sharing between patients and controls was observed for around 30 CD8+ CDR3 sequences.

The chain combines TRBV5-1 with TRBJ2-2; TRBD2 agrees at 7 bases. The receptor's source is a human donor with aplastic anemia. Sequences were obtained from sorted CD4+, CD8+, or CD8+CD57+ T cells (not recorded which) from PBMCs. The CDR3 protein is CASSLHGGSNTGELFF. CDR3 nucleotide sequence: TGCGCCAGCAGCTTGCATGGCGGGAGTAACACCGGGGAGCTGTTTTTT.